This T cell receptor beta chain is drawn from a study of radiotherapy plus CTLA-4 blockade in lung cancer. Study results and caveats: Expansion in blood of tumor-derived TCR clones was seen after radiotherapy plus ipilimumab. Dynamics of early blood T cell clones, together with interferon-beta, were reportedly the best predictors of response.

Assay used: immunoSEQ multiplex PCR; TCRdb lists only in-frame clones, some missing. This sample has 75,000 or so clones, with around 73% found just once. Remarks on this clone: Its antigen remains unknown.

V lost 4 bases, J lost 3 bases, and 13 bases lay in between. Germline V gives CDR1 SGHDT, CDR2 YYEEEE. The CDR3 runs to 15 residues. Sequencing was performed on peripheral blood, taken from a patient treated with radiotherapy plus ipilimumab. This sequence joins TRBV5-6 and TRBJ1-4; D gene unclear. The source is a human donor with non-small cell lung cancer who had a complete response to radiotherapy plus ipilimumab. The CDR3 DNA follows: TGTGCCAGCAGCCACCGGAGGTTGGCTAATGAAAAACTGTTTTTT. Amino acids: CASSHRRLANEKLFF.